This paragraph reports one T cell receptor beta chain. Antigen unknown. 13 Jbeta primers and 60 Vbeta primers were used for the PCR. TCRdb keeps only in-frame clones here, not all; method: immunoSEQ multiplex PCR. The sample has 150,000 to 200,000 clones, and its top ten clones hold roughly 0.83%. V gave up 6 bases and J gave up 5 bases; unmatched junction bases: 6. Germline V gene sequence: CDR1 MNHEY, CDR2 SVGAGI. The CDR3 is 14 amino acids. This sample is drawn from a study of cytomegalovirus exposure and HLA in healthy donors. Findings and caveats of the study: Later analysis showed most CMV-associated TCR beta chains appearing HLA-restricted. Within the data, a cluster of highly shared sequence variants was likely a sequencing artifact.

The chain combines TRBV6-5 with TRBJ2-7; TRBD1 matches 11 bases. The specimen was PBMCs. The TCR was taken from a woman aged 18-29 years in good health and CMV-seropositive. The CDR3 loop is CASRPGQGGDEQYF. The CDR3 DNA reads as TGTGCCAGCAGGCCGGGACAGGGGGGTGACGAGCAGTACTTC.